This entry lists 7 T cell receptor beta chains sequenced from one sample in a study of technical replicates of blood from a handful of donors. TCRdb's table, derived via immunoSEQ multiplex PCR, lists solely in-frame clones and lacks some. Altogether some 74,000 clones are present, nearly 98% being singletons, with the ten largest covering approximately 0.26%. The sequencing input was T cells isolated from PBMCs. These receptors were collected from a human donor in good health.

The CDR3 here is CASIGREGTEAFF. CDR3 coding DNA: TGTGCCAGTATAGGCAGGGAGGGCACTGAAGCTTTCTTT. V is TRBV19 and J is TRBJ1-1; D perhaps matches TRBD1 (5 bases). The V gene lost 7 bases and the J gene lost 4 bases, with 13 bases spanning the gap. Germline V gene data show CDR1 as LNHDA and CDR2 as SQIVND (reference sequence). The CDR3 runs 13 residues.

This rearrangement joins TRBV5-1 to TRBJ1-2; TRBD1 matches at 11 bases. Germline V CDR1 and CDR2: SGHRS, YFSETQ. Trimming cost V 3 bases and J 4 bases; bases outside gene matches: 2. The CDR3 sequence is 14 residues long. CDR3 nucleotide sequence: TGCGCCAGCAGCTCTGGACAGGGGGCCTATGGCTACACCTTC. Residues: CASSSGQGAYGYTF.

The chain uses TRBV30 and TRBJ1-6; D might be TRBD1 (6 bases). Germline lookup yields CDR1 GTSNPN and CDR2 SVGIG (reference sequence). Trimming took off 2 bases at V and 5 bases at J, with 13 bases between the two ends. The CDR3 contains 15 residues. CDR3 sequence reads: CAWSISGTNNSPLHF. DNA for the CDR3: TGTGCCTGGAGTATATCCGGGACAAATAATTCACCCCTCCACTTT.

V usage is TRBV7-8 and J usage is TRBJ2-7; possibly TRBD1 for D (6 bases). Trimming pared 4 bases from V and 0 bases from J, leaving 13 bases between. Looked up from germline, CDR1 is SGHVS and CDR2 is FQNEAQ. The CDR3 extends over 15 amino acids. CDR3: CASSSEQGPSYEQYF. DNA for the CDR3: TGTGCCAGCAGCTCGGAACAGGGTCCCTCCTACGAGCAGTACTTC.

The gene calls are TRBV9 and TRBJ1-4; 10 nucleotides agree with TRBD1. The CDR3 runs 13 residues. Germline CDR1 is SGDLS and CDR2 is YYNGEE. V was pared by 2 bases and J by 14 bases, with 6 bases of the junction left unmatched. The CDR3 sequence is CASSVGQGTRLFF. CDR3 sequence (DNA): TGTGCCAGCAGCGTGGGACAGGGGACTCGGCTGTTTTTT.

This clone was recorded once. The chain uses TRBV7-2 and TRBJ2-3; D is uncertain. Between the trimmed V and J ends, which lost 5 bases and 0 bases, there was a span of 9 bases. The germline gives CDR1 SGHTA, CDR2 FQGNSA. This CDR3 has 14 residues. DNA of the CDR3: TGTGCCAGCAGCACATTATCTAGCACAGATACGCAGTATTTT. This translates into CASSTLSSTDTQYF.

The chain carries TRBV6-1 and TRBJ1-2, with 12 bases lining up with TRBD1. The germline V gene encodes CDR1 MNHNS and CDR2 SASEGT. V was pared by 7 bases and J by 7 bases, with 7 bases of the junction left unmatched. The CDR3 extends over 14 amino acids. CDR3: CASTSRDRGPGYTF. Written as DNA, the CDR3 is TGTGCCAGCACCTCCCGGGACAGGGGGCCTGGCTACACCTTC.